This T cell receptor (beta chain) was sequenced for a study of T and B cells in COVID-19 patients. In the study overall: Recovered patients mostly had mild to moderate COVID-19 managed as outpatients.

TRB was amplified from about 250-500 ng of blood genomic DNA. BIOMED2 TRB-A/B primer pools were used in multiplex TRB PCR. TCRdb called the multiplex PCR reads again in MiXCR, with one record for every CDR3 protein. The sample carries thousands of distinct CDR3 sequences, around a quarter recorded once. The CDR3 is 16 residues long. The V gene lost 5 bases and the J gene lost 3 bases, with 18 bases spanning the gap. In germline, CDR1 is MNHEY, CDR2 SVGEGT. General study points: In COVID-19 patients, T cell receptor beta variable and joining gene use was reportedly strongly skewed.

In the case of this clonotype: No antigen is known for it.

Sequenced input: blood. V and J are TRBV6-2 or TRBV6-3 and TRBJ2-3; D is possibly TRBD1 (6 bases). The TCR originated in a human donor with active COVID-19. The donor label of this sample is uncertain. CDR3 sequence reads: CASSKPGQGSTDTQYF. DNA for the CDR3: TGTGCCAGCAGTAAGCCGGGGCAGGGGAGTACAGATACGCAGTATTTT.